One and the same sample provided the 7 T cell receptor beta chains below, sequenced in a study of blood T cell repertoires in COVID-19. Data came from immunoSEQ multiplex PCR; TCRdb stores just in-frame clones and leaves some out. The data hold some 200,000 clones, with roughly 90% observed a single time. The sample consisted of peripheral blood. The receptors shown here come from a man in his fifties with COVID-19, enrolled during active disease.

J is TRBJ2-7 and V is TRBV6-8; 8 bases match TRBD1. V dropped 7 bases and J dropped 5; count of bases not matched to a gene: 10. The CDR3 runs to 14 residues. From germline, CDR1 is MNHGY and CDR2 SAAAGT. The CDR3 region has the DNA TGTGCCAGCACTTTCCGGACAGGGATACACGAGCAGTACTTC. This codes for CASTFRTGIHEQYF.

This clone appeared a single time. V and J are TRBV27 and TRBJ2-2; 7 positions match TRBD1. The J segment lost 0 bases and the V segment lost 6 bases, leaving 7 bases of the junction unmatched. The CDR3 totals 16 residues. Germline V CDR1 and CDR2: MNHEY, SMNVEV (reference sequence). CDR3 protein: CASRLTGSANTGELFF. The CDR3 DNA is TGTGCCAGCAGACTGACAGGGTCCGCGAACACCGGGGAGCTGTTTTTT.

The sample holds one count of this clone. The chain combines TRBV11-2 with TRBJ1-1, with 8 bases aligning to TRBD1. The length of the CDR3 is 13 residues. Germline V gives CDR1 SGHAT, CDR2 FQNNGV. Unmatched junction bases numbered 2, after V lost 4 bases and J lost 4 bases. This CDR3 is CASSSGQGTEAFF. The DNA for the CDR3 is TGTGCCAGCAGCTCCGGACAGGGCACTGAAGCTTTCTTT.

This clone was seen just once. The chain couples TRBV11-2 to TRBJ1-2; 9 nucleotides align to TRBD1. The V segment lost 6 bases and the J segment 10 bases; nucleotides outside the gene matches: 12. The germline CDR1 and CDR2 sequences are SGHAT and FQNNGV. This CDR3 has 14 amino acids. The chain's CDR3 is CASRLTGTGFDYTF. In nucleotides, the CDR3 is TGTGCCAGCAGACTAACCGGGACAGGGTTTGACTACACCTTC. Supplemented by reference TRBV11-2 and TRBJ1-2, the full variable domain reads EAGVAQSPRYKIIEKRQSVAFWCNPISGHATLYWYQQILGQGPKLLIQFQNNGVVDDSQLPKDRFSAERLKGVDSTLKIQPAKLEDSAVYLCASRLTGTGFDYTFGSGTRLTVV.

There are a few counts of this clone. The gene calls are TRBV11-2 and TRBJ2-3, with 10 bases fitting TRBD2. Germline trimming cut 1 base from V and 6 bases from J; bases unmatched to any gene: 7. Germline V gene sequence: CDR1 SGHAT, CDR2 FQNNGV. CDR3 length: 16 amino acids. This CDR3 is CASSLGSSGSGDTQYF. The CDR3 DNA follows: TGTGCCAGCAGCTTAGGATCTAGCGGGAGTGGGGATACGCAGTATTTT.

This chain links TRBV7-8 with TRBJ2-3, with D possibly TRBD2 on 5 matching bases. The CDR3 runs to 16 residues. Per the germline V gene, CDR1 is SGHVS and CDR2 is FQNEAQ. V was cut by 1 base and J by 0 bases, with 11 bases left in between. This CDR3 reads CASSLGSRGSTDTQYF. CDR3 nucleotides: TGTGCCAGCAGCTTAGGGTCCCGGGGAAGCACAGATACGCAGTATTTT. The whole variable domain, remainder taken from reference TRBV7-8 and TRBJ2-3, is GAGVSQSPRYKVAKRGQDVALRCDPISGHVSLFWYQQALGQGPEFLTYFQNEAQLDKSGLPSDRFFAERPEGSVSTLKIQRTQQEDSAVYLCASSLGSRGSTDTQYFGPGTRLTVL.

This clone showed up just a few times. The V call is TRBV5-1, the J call TRBJ2-3, with 11 bases aligning to TRBD1. The CDR3 is 15 residues long. J was trimmed by 3 bases and V by 4 bases; bases with no gene match: 4. Germline CDR1 reads SGHRS; CDR2 reads YFSETQ. The CDR3 spells CASSPGTGGTDTQYF. The DNA for the CDR3 is TGCGCCAGCAGCCCGGGGACAGGGGGAACAGATACGCAGTATTTT.